These 18 T cell receptor beta chains were sequenced from one sample in a study of chronic HIV infection and antiretroviral therapy. TCRdb processed the 5' RACE reads anew with MiXCR; each CDR3 protein has one entry. The sample yields more than 30,000 distinct CDR3 sequences, around 9% seen once. The material sequenced was peripheral blood. Receptor source: an adult who had HIV and had not received antiretroviral therapy, or was an uninfected healthy control (not recorded which).

This clonotype was recorded a few times. The chain couples TRBV29-1 to TRBJ1-1, with 7 bases identical to TRBD1. The J segment lost 3 bases and the V segment lost 6 bases, leaving 10 bases of the junction unmatched. Germline assignment: CDR1 SQVTM and CDR2 ANQGSEA. The CDR3 has 14 residues. The CDR3 reads CSVHRQGSYTEAFF. The CDR3 region has the DNA TGCAGCGTACATAGACAGGGTTCGTACACTGAAGCTTTCTTT. The full variable domain, with the rest looked up from reference TRBV29-1 and TRBJ1-1, is SAVISQKPSRDICQRGTSLTIQCQVDSQVTMMFWYRQQPGQSLTLIATANQGSEATYESGFVIDKFPISRPNLTFSTLTVSNMSPEDSSIYLCSVHRQGSYTEAFFGQGTRLTVV.

V and J are TRBV20-1 and TRBJ2-3; D remains ambiguous. Germline V gives CDR1 DFQATT, CDR2 SNEGSKA (reference sequence). The CDR3 is made up of 13 amino acids. V shed 5 bases and J shed 0 bases, with 9 bases lying between them. For the CDR3, the DNA is TGCAGTGCTTCGAGCGAAAGCACAGATACGCAGTATTTT. Residues: CSASSESTDTQYF.

This sequence joins TRBV7-9 and TRBJ2-3; 7 nucleotides match TRBD1. Germline V gene data show CDR1 as SEHNR and CDR2 as FQNEAQ (reference sequence). The CDR3 has 15 residues. V lost 1 base to trimming and J lost 2 bases; unmatched junction nucleotides: 3. CDR3 loop: CASSLGGTATDTQYF. The CDR3 DNA reads TGTGCCAGCAGCTTAGGAGGGACAGCCACAGATACGCAGTATTTT.

This clonotype was counted at least ten times. The chain has TRBV20-1 and TRBJ1-5; D is perhaps TRBD1 (6 bases). CDR3 length: 16 amino acids. CDR1 DFQATT and CDR2 SNEGSKA come from the germline V gene (reference sequence). Trimming took off 3 bases at V and 2 bases at J, with 17 bases between the two ends. CDR3 protein: CSARWGGEGGNQPQHF. In DNA, the CDR3 is TGCAGTGCTAGGTGGGGGGGCGAGGGGGGCAATCAGCCCCAGCATTTT.

This sequence joins TRBV3-1 and TRBJ2-7; D not resolved. V shed 4 bases and J shed 6 bases, with 10 bases lying between them. The length of the CDR3 is 12 residues. Germline lookup yields CDR1 LGHDT and CDR2 YNNKEL (reference sequence). The CDR3 reads CASSPSGREQYF. DNA of the CDR3: TGTGCCAGCAGCCCCTCTGGTCGCGAGCAGTACTTC.

With respect to this clonotype: This may arise from a read error, as a much more abundant clone is one base away. This chain uses TRBV24-1 with TRBJ2-1; 7 bases align to TRBD2. With the DNA end fitting TRBJ2-7 better, the J assignment may be wrong. This CDR3 comprises 16 residues. In germline, CDR1 is KGHDR, CDR2 SFDVKD. For the CDR3, the DNA is TGTGCCACCAGTGGAGAAGCGGGAAGCTCCTACAATGAGCAGTACTTC. The encoded protein is CATSGEAGSSYNEQYF.

This rearrangement joins TRBV7-9 to TRBJ1-2; D is undetermined. This CDR3 spans 13 amino acids. Germline CDR1 SEHNR, CDR2 FQNEAQ (reference sequence). Trimming cost V 3 bases and J 1 base, with 6 bases left between them. DNA of the CDR3: TGTGCCAGCAGCTTGCAGCTTAACTATGGCTACACCTTC. Translated, it gives CASSLQLNYGYTF.

The rearrangement uses TRBV29-1 and TRBJ2-7, with 12 bases fitting TRBD2. Unmatched junction bases numbered 6, after V lost 6 bases and J lost 3 bases. The germline gives CDR1 SQVTM, CDR2 ANQGSEA. The CDR3 is made up of 14 amino acids. CDR3 sequence: CSVEGLAGHYEQYF. The CDR3 DNA reads as TGCAGCGTAGAGGGACTAGCGGGTCACTACGAGCAGTACTTC.

This clonotype showed up just a few times. The chain has TRBV6-6 and TRBJ1-1, with 8 bases that match TRBD1. The CDR3 spans 16 residues. Trimming removed 6 bases from V and 7 bases from J; junction bases left unmatched: 16. CDR1 and CDR2 (germline): MNHNY, SVGAGI (reference sequence). CDR3 amino acids: CASSRPLLDRVFEAFF. The CDR3 nucleotides read TGTGCCAGCAGCCGCCCCCTCCTGGACAGGGTTTTTGAAGCTTTCTTT.

The chain recombines TRBV2 with TRBJ1-1; D gene ambiguous. The CDR3 is 12 residues long. The V gene lost 8 bases and the J gene lost 7 bases, with 14 bases spanning the gap. Germline CDR1 SNHLY, CDR2 FYNNEI. CDR3 protein: CASQSDPGEAFF. In DNA form, the CDR3 reads TGTGCCAGCCAGAGTGATCCAGGTGAAGCTTTCTTT.

Ten or more counts support this clonotype. This chain uses TRBV20-1 with TRBJ2-7; D is unresolved. Germline CDR1 DFQATT, CDR2 SNEGSKA (reference sequence). Deletions cut 6 bases from V and 3 bases from J, with 21 bases between. The CDR3 covers 15 residues. Written as DNA, the CDR3 is TGCAGTGCGCGTCCTTCCATGGGCGGAGACTACGAGCAGTACTTC. Its protein product is CSARPSMGGDYEQYF.

This clonotype was detected many times. The chain carries TRBV18 and TRBJ2-3, with 10 bases lining up with TRBD2. The J segment lost 6 bases and the V segment lost 5 bases, leaving 8 bases of the junction unmatched. CDR1 is KGHSH and CDR2 is LQKENI in the germline V gene. CDR3 length: 15 residues. CDR3 protein: CASSGLAGEADTQYF. Here the CDR3 DNA reads TGTGCCAGCTCAGGGCTAGCGGGAGAAGCGGATACGCAGTATTTT.

The chain joins TRBV6-5 to TRBJ2-3; unclear D gene. Germline CDR1 and CDR2: MNHEY and SVGAGI. V lost 6 bases and J 6 bases, leaving 10 bases between the germline ends. This CDR3 comprises 12 residues. CDR3 DNA: TGTGCCAGCAGCGGACCTGTCGATACGCAGTATTTT. Amino acids: CASSGPVDTQYF.

This clonotype has a count of ten or more. The chain carries TRBV7-9 and TRBJ1-5; TRBD1 matches 11 bases. With 5 bases clipped from V and 4 bases from J, the junction kept 10 bases outside the gene matches. The CDR3 covers 17 residues. Germline V gene data show CDR1 as SEHNR and CDR2 as FQNEAQ (reference sequence). The CDR3, as DNA: TGTGCCAGCAGCCCAGGGACAGGGGGGCGCGGGAATCAGCCCCAGCATTTT. This translates into CASSPGTGGRGNQPQHF.

This clonotype was picked up many times. The chain recombines TRBV29-1 with TRBJ2-3, with 8 positions matching TRBD2. The V gene end was trimmed by 7 bases and the J gene end by 0 bases; junction bases not matched to a gene: 6. This CDR3 region has 14 residues. The germline gives CDR1 SQVTM, CDR2 ANQGSEA. CDR3 bases: TGCAGCGCCCGGACTAGCCGGAGCACAGATACGCAGTATTTT. Translated: CSARTSRSTDTQYF.

This clonotype was seen many times. As DNA, the CDR3 is TGTGCCACCAGACAGGAGAGCACAGATACGCAGTATTTT. This translates into CATRQESTDTQYF. V usage is TRBV24-1 and J usage is TRBJ2-3; TRBD1 is a possible D gene (5 bases). Germline V CDR1 and CDR2: KGHDR, SFDVKD. The CDR3 length is 13 residues. V lost 7 bases, J lost 0 bases, and 7 bases lay in between.

This clonotype was recorded many times. The chain couples TRBV27 to TRBJ2-7, with 8 bases identical to TRBD1. The CDR3 runs to 14 residues. With 5 bases clipped from V and 0 bases from J, the junction kept 3 bases outside the gene matches. The germline V gene has CDR1 MNHEY and CDR2 SMNVEV (reference sequence). The CDR3 loop is CASSRQGSSYEQYF. The CDR3 DNA sequence: TGTGCCAGCAGTAGACAGGGGAGCTCCTACGAGCAGTACTTC.

In its sample, this clonotype was seen many times. V and J are TRBV27 and TRBJ2-7; D is ambiguous. This CDR3 comprises 13 residues. Germline CDR1 MNHEY, CDR2 SMNVEV (reference sequence). Trimming took off 5 bases at V and 2 bases at J, with 10 bases between the two ends. DNA for the CDR3: TGTGCCAGCAGTCCATCAACGCCCTACGAGCAGTACTTC. It yields the protein CASSPSTPYEQYF.